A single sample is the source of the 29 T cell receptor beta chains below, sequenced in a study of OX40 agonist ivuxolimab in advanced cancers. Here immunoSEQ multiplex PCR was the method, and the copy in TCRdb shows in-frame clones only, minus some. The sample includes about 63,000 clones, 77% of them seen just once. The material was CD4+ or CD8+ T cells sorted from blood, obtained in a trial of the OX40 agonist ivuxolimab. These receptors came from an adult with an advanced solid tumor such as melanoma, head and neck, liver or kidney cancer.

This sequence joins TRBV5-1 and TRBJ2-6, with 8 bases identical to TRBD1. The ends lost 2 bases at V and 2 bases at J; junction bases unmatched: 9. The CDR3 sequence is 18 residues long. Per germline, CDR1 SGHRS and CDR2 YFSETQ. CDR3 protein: CASSLKTGVSTGANVLTF. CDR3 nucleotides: TGCGCCAGCAGCTTAAAGACAGGGGTGAGCACTGGGGCCAACGTCCTGACTTTC.

In DNA, the CDR3 is TGTGCCAGCAGCTTAGGGGAAGGAAACACCATATATTTT. Its translation is CASSLGEGNTIYF. V usage is TRBV7-8 and J usage is TRBJ1-3; D gene uncertain. Germline values: CDR1 SGHVS, CDR2 FQNEAQ. Between the trimmed V and J ends, which lost 1 base and 4 bases, there was a span of 5 bases. The CDR3 consists of 13 residues.

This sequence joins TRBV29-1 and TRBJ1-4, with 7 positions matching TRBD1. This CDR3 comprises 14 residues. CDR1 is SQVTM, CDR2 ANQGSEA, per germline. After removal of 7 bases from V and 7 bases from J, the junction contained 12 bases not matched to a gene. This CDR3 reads CSASRQGRGEKLFF. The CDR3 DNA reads TGCAGCGCCAGCCGACAGGGACGGGGTGAAAAACTGTTTTTT.

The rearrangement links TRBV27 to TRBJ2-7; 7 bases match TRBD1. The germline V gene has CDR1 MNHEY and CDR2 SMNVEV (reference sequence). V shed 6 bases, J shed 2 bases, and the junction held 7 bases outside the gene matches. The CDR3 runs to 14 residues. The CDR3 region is CASRSDRAAYEQYF. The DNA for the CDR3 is TGTGCCAGCAGAAGCGACAGGGCGGCCTACGAGCAGTACTTC.

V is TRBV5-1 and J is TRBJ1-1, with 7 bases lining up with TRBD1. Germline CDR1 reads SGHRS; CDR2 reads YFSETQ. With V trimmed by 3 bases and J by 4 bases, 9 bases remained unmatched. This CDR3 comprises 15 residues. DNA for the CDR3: TGCGCCAGCAGCTCTGAGACAGGGTCGGCCACTGAAGCTTTCTTT. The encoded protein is CASSSETGSATEAFF.

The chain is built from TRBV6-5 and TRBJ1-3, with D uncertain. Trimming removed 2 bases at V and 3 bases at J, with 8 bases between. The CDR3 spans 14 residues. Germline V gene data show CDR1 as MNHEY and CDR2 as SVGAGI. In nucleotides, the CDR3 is TGTGCCAGCAGTTACGACCGTGTTGGAAACACCATATATTTT. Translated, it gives CASSYDRVGNTIYF.

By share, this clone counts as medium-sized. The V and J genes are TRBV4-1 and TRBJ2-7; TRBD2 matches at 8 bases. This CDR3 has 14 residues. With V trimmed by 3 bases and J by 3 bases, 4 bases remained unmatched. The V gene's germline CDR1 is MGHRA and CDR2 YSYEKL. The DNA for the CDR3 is TGCGCCAGCAGCCAGACTAGCGCCAGCTACGAGCAGTACTTC. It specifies CASSQTSASYEQYF.

In DNA, the CDR3 is TGTGCCAGCAGTGGGAGACACAGGGAGCAGTTCTTC. Protein: CASSGRHREQFF. This chain connects TRBV6-1 to TRBJ2-1; possibly TRBD1 for D (5 bases). The germline V and J ends were trimmed by 4 bases and 10 bases, with 11 bases remaining between them. The germline gives CDR1 MNHNS, CDR2 SASEGT. This CDR3 is 12 amino acids long.

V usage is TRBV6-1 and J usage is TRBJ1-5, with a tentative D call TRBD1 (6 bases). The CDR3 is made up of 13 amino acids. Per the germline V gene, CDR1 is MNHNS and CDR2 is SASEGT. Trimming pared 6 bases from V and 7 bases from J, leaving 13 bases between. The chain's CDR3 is CASSPQGNQPQHF. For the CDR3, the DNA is TGTGCCAGCAGCCCACAGGGAAACCAGCCCCAGCATTTT.

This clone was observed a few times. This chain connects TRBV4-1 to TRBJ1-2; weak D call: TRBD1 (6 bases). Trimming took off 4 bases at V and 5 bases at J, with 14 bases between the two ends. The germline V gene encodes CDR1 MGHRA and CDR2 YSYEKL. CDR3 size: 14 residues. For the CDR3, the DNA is TGCGCCAGCAGCCTGGCAGGGGACCGATATGGCTACACCTTC. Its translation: CASSLAGDRYGYTF.

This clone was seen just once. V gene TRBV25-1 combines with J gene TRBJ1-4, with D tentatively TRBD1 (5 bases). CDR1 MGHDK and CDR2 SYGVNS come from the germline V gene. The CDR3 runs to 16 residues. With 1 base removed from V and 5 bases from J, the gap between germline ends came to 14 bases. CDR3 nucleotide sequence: TGTGCCAGCAGTGAATTTGGGGGAATCGCAAATGAAAAACTGTTTTTT. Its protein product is CASSEFGGIANEKLFF.

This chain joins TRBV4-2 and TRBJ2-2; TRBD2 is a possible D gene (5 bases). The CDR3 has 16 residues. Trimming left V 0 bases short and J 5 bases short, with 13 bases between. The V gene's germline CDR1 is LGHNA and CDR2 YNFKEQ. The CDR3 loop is CASSQDPLAKTGELFF. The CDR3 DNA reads TGTGCCAGCAGCCAAGATCCGCTAGCCAAAACCGGGGAGCTGTTTTTT.

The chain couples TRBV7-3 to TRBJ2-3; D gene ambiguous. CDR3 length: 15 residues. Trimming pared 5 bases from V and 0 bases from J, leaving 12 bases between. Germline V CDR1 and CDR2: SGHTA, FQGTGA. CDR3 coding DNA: TGTGCCAGCAGCCCATCGGCTACTAGCACAGATACGCAGTATTTT. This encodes CASSPSATSTDTQYF.

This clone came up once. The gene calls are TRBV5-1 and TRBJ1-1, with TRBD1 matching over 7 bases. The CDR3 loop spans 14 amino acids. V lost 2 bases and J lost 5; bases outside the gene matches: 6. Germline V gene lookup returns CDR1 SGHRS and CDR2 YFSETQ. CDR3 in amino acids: CASSLGDSATEAFF. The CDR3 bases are TGCGCCAGCAGCTTAGGGGACAGCGCTACTGAAGCTTTCTTT. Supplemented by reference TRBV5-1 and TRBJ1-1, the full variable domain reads KAGVTQTPRYLIKTRGQQVTLSCSPISGHRSVSWYQQTPGQGLQFLFEYFSETQRNKGNFPGRFSGRQFSNSRSEMNVSTLELGDSALYLCASSLGDSATEAFFGQGTRLTVV.

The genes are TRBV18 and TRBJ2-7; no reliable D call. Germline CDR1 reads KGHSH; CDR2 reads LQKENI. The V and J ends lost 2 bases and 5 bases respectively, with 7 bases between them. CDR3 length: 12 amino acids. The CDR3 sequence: CASSPYQDEQYF. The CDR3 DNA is TGTGCCAGCTCACCATATCAGGACGAGCAGTACTTC.

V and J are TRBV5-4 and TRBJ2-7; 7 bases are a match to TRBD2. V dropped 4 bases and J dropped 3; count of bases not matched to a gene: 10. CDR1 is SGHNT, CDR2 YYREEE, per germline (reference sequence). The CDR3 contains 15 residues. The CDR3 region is CASSGGRGTFYEQYF. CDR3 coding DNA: TGTGCCAGCAGCGGTGGGCGGGGGACCTTCTACGAGCAGTACTTC.

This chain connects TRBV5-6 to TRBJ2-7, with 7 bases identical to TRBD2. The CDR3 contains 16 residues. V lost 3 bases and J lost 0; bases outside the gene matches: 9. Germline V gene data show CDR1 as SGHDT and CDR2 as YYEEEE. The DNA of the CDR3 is TGTGCCAGCAGCTGGGGGGGACGGACGAGCTCCTACGAGCAGTACTTC. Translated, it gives CASSWGGRTSSYEQYF.

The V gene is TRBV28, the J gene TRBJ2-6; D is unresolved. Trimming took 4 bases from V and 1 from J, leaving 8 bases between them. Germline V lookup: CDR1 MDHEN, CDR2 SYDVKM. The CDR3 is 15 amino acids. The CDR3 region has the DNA TGTGCCAGCAGTTCCGTGGTATCTGGGGCCAACGTCCTGACTTTC. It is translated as CASSSVVSGANVLTF.

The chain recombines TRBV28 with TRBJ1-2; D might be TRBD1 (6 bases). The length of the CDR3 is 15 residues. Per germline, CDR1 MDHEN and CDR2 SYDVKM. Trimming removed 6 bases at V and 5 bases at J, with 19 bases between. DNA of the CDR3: TGTGCCAGCAGCTTAGGAACAGGGAGTGGATATGGCTACACCTTC. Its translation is CASSLGTGSGYGYTF.

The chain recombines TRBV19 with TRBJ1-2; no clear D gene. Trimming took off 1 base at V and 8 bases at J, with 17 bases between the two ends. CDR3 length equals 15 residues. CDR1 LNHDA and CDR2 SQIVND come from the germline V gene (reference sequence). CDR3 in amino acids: CASSIAAGGMQGYTF. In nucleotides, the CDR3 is TGTGCCAGTAGTATAGCGGCAGGAGGGATGCAAGGCTACACCTTC. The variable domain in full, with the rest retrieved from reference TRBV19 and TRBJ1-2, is DGGITQSPKYLFRKEGQNVTLSCEQNLNHDAMYWYRQDPGQGLRLIYYSQIVNDFQKGDIAEGYSVSREKKESFPLTVTSAQKNPTAFYLCASSIAAGGMQGYTFGSGTRLTVV.

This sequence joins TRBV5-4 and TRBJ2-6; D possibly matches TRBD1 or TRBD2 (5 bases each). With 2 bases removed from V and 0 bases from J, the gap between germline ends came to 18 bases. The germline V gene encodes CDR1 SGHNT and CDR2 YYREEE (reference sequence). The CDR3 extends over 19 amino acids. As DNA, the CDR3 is TGTGCCAGCAGCTTTAAGTTTTTCGGGACGGGCTCTGGGGCCAACGTCCTGACTTTC. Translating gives CASSFKFFGTGSGANVLTF.

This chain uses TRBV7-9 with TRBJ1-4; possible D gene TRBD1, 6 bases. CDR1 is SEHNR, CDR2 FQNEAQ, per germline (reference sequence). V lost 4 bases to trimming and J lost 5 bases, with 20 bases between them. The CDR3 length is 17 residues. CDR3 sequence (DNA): TGTGCCAGCAGCTCGAATCTACAGGGATTAGGGAATGAAAAACTGTTTTTT. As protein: CASSSNLQGLGNEKLFF.

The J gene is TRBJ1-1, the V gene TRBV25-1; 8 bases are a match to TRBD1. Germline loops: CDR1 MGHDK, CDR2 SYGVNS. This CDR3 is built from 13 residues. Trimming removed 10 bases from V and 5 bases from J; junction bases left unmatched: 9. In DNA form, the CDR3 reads TGTGCCACGCAAGACAGGGGAGGGACTGAAGCTTTCTTT. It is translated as CATQDRGGTEAFF.

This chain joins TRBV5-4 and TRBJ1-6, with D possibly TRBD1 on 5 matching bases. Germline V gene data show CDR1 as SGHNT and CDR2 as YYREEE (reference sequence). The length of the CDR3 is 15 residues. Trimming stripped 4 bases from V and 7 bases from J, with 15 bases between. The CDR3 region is CASSPAGGINSPLHF. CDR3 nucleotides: TGTGCCAGCAGCCCCGCCGGGGGAATAAATTCACCCCTCCACTTT. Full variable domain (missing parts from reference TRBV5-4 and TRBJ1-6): ETGVTQSPTHLIKTRGQQVTLRCSSQSGHNTVSWYQQALGQGPQFIFQYYREEENGRGNFPPRFSGLQFPNYSSELNVNALELDDSALYLCASSPAGGINSPLHFGNGTRLTVT.

This chain's CDR3 is CASSLSGGNTGELFF. The CDR3, as DNA: TGTGCCAGCAGCTTAAGCGGGGGGAACACCGGGGAGCTGTTTTTT. The chain uses TRBV7-3 and TRBJ2-2; 7 bases are a match to TRBD2. The germline CDR1 and CDR2 sequences are SGHTA and FQGTGA. Trimming cost V 1 base and J 1 base; bases outside gene matches: 0. The CDR3 sequence is 15 residues long.

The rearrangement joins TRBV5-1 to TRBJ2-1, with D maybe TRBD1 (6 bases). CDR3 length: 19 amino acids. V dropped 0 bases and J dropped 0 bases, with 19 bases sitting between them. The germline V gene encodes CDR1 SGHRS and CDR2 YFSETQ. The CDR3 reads CASSLDYRSGEISYNEQFF. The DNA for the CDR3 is TGCGCCAGCAGCTTGGACTATCGGTCAGGGGAAATCTCCTACAATGAGCAGTTCTTC. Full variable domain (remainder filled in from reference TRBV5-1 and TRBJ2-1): KAGVTQTPRYLIKTRGQQVTLSCSPISGHRSVSWYQQTPGQGLQFLFEYFSETQRNKGNFPGRFSGRQFSNSRSEMNVSTLELGDSALYLCASSLDYRSGEISYNEQFFGPGTRLTVL.

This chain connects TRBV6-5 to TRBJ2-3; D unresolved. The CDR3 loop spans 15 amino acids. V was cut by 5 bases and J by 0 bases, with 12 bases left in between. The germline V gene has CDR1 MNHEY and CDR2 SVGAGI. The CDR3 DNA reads TGTGCCAGCAGTCCCACTTACACTAGCACAGATACGCAGTATTTT. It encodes CASSPTYTSTDTQYF.

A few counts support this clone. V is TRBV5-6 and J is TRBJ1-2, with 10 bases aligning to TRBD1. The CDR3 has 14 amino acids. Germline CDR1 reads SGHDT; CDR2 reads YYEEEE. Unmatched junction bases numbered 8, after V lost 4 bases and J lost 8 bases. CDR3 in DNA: TGTGCCAGCAGCCCCGGGACAGGGGTCTACGGCTACACCTTC. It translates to CASSPGTGVYGYTF.

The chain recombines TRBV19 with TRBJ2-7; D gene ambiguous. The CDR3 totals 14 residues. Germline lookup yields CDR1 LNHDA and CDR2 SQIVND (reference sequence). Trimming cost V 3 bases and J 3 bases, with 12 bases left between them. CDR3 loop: CASSIIGKYYEQYF. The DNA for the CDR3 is TGTGCCAGTAGTATCATCGGCAAGTACTACGAGCAGTACTTC.